The rows below give T cell receptor beta chains drawn from one sample of a study of T cells in Graves' hyperthyroidism and ophthalmopathy. Using its own MiXCR run on the multiplex PCR reads, TCRdb lists one record per CDR3 protein. The sample holds hundreds of thousands of distinct CDR3 sequences, about 20% seen once. The sequencing input was blood. These receptors were obtained from a woman between 18 and 29 years old with Graves' hyperthyroidism. The CDR3 runs from the conserved cysteine through the conserved F or W. Clone size is shown for a subset of rows, as once, few, many or a class of expanded clone.

j_call clone_size v_call cdr3_aa
TRBJ1-2 NA TRBV4-2 CASIQDTVNNYGYTF
TRBJ1-5 many TRBV12-5 CASGFIAQPQHF
TRBJ2-7 many TRBV2 CASGDRAEQYF
TRBJ2-2 few TRBV4-1 CASSHTKQGARGGLFF
TRBJ2-5 many TRBV27 CASMSPGSQETQYF
TRBJ1-2 many TRBV5-1 CASSFERANYGYTF
TRBJ2-7 many TRBV6-4 CASSDSIYRDSSYEQYF
TRBJ1-5 many TRBV28 CASSSPALAGLQAYSNQPQHF
TRBJ1-5 once TRBV6-2/TRBV6-3 CASSYEGRGNQPQHF
TRBJ1-2 many TRBV12-3/TRBV12-4 CASSQQGNYGYTF
TRBJ1-3 NA TRBV4-1 CASSQDGDRGRSGNTIYF
TRBJ1-1 many TRBV20-1 CSASVAEAMNTEAFF
TRBJ1-1 many TRBV7-9 CASSLVGDRNTEAFF
TRBJ2-5 NA TRBV3-1 CASSTWAGETQYF
TRBJ1-2 many TRBV2 CASGPDRGSGGYTF
TRBJ2-5 NA TRBV19 CASSISPDAPVETQYF
TRBJ2-5 many TRBV20-1 CSALERETQYF
TRBJ1-1 once TRBV12-3/TRBV12-4 CASSARGSVTEAFF
TRBJ1-1 many TRBV29-1 CSVQMNTEAFF
TRBJ1-1 many TRBV5-1 CASSSGPTTEAFF
TRBJ2-2 many TRBV28 CASRPGLLTGELFF
TRBJ1-2 many TRBV11-2 CASSPLRGGRYYGYTF
TRBJ2-7 many TRBV20-1 CSASDTRDVWSYEQYF
TRBJ2-7 many TRBV6-1 CASSEATGIYYEQYF
TRBJ1-6 NA TRBV20-1 CSASASGDSPLHF
TRBJ1-1 many TRBV6-1 CASRRRSRALSTEAFF
TRBJ2-7 many TRBV4-2 CASSLLTGGNEQYF
TRBJ1-5 many TRBV12-3/TRBV12-4 CASRPGTVSNQPQHF
TRBJ2-5 many TRBV29-1 CSVGTGVLQETQYF
TRBJ1-2 many TRBV7-6 CASSPSRAPGHGYTF
TRBJ1-2 many TRBV9 CASHRAEANYTF
TRBJ1-5 NA TRBV6-1 CASSRRTGENQPQHF
TRBJ1-3 many TRBV18 CASSSGTGGTIYF
TRBJ1-1 many TRBV10-3 CAISSGGYTEAFF
TRBJ1-5 many TRBV28 CASSPAVMSNQPQHF
TRBJ2-7 many TRBV9 CASSVSGGTIYEQYF
TRBJ2-5 many TRBV27 CAGPTGGQQETQYF
TRBJ2-7 NA TRBV18 CASSPWASGSYEQYF
TRBJ1-5 many TRBV20-1 CSAREIDRGLGQPQHF
TRBJ2-7 many TRBV30 CAWSVQGIEYEQYF
TRBJ1-2 NA TRBV12-3/TRBV12-4 CATADGLQRVDYGYTF
TRBJ1-1 many TRBV6-5 CASSYMKDTEAFF